The rows below give T cell receptor beta chains drawn from one sample of a study of control samples from healthy donors and cancer patients. Data came from immunoSEQ multiplex PCR; TCRdb stores just in-frame clones and leaves some out. The sample has roughly 88,000 clones; about nine tenths are singletons. What was sequenced was blood. Receptor source: a woman aged 25 to 45 in good health. The CDR3 runs from the conserved cysteine through the conserved F or W. A D gene is named only where the DNA matches it firmly. Not all rows give a size; the values are once, few, many and, for expanded clones, a class.

j_call: TRBJ1-1; clone_size: once; d_call: NA; v_call: TRBV21-1; cdr3_aa: CASSSEGLDTEAFF; cdr3_nt: TGTGCCAGCAGCAGTGAGGGTTTGGACACTGAAGCTTTCTTT
j_call: TRBJ2-1; clone_size: NA; d_call: TRBD2; v_call: TRBV27; cdr3_aa: CASSLPPGLAGGNNEQFF; cdr3_nt: TGTGCCAGCAGTTTACCCCCGGGACTAGCGGGAGGGAACAATGAGCAGTTCTTC
j_call: TRBJ1-1; clone_size: NA; d_call: NA; v_call: TRBV28; cdr3_aa: CASSLLGSLANTEAFF; cdr3_nt: TGTGCCAGCAGTTTATTGGGGAGCTTGGCGAACACTGAAGCTTTCTTT
j_call: TRBJ1-1; clone_size: NA; d_call: NA; v_call: TRBV2; cdr3_aa: CASSLRGGTDMNTEAFF; cdr3_nt: TGTGCCAGCAGTCTCCGCGGGGGGACTGATATGAACACTGAAGCTTTCTTT
j_call: TRBJ1-1; clone_size: few; d_call: NA; v_call: TRBV6-5; cdr3_aa: CASSPRSTEAFF; cdr3_nt: TGTGCCAGCAGTCCTAGAAGTACTGAAGCTTTCTTT
j_call: TRBJ1-1; clone_size: few; d_call: TRBD1; v_call: TRBV25-1; cdr3_aa: CASSDRTGNTEAFF; cdr3_nt: TGTGCCAGCAGTGACAGGACAGGGAACACTGAAGCTTTCTTT
j_call: TRBJ2-7; clone_size: NA; d_call: TRBD1; v_call: TRBV7-2; cdr3_aa: CASSGRGQGRHEQYF; cdr3_nt: TGTGCCAGCAGCGGTAGGGGACAGGGTCGCCACGAGCAGTACTTC
j_call: TRBJ2-5; clone_size: NA; d_call: TRBD2; v_call: TRBV6-5; cdr3_aa: CASSYRTGGGGETQYF; cdr3_nt: TGTGCCAGCAGTTACCGGACTGGCGGGGGGGGAGAGACCCAGTACTTC
j_call: TRBJ1-5; clone_size: NA; d_call: NA; v_call: TRBV29-1; cdr3_aa: CSVATMGSPQHF; cdr3_nt: TGCAGCGTCGCCACAATGGGCAGCCCCCAGCATTTT
j_call: TRBJ1-6; clone_size: NA; d_call: NA; v_call: TRBV18; cdr3_aa: CASTVRAPPYNSPLHF; cdr3_nt: TGTGCCAGCACAGTGAGGGCCCCTCCGTATAATTCACCCCTCCACTTT
j_call: TRBJ1-4; clone_size: NA; d_call: NA; v_call: TRBV9; cdr3_aa: CASSVDATNEKLFF; cdr3_nt: TGTGCCAGCAGCGTAGACGCAACTAATGAAAAACTGTTTTTT
j_call: TRBJ2-1; clone_size: NA; d_call: NA; v_call: TRBV5-1; cdr3_aa: CASSLGQNYNEQFF; cdr3_nt: TGCGCCAGCAGCTTGGGACAAAACTACAATGAGCAGTTCTTC
j_call: TRBJ1-1; clone_size: NA; d_call: NA; v_call: TRBV5-1; cdr3_aa: CASSLVQGAEAFF; cdr3_nt: TGCGCCAGCAGCTTGGTCCAGGGAGCTGAAGCTTTCTTT
j_call: TRBJ2-7; clone_size: NA; d_call: TRBD2; v_call: TRBV20-1; cdr3_aa: CSASPPSGRAKEQYF; cdr3_nt: TGCAGTGCTAGTCCCCCTAGCGGGAGGGCCAAAGAGCAGTACTTC
j_call: TRBJ2-7; clone_size: NA; d_call: NA; v_call: TRBV18; cdr3_aa: CASSQSLGDEQYF; cdr3_nt: TGTGCCAGCTCGCAATCTTTAGGGGACGAGCAGTACTTC
j_call: TRBJ1-6; clone_size: NA; d_call: NA; v_call: TRBV5-6; cdr3_aa: CASSLEGGGHSPLHF; cdr3_nt: TGTGCCAGCAGCCTCGAAGGGGGTGGGCATTCACCCCTCCACTTT
j_call: TRBJ1-2; clone_size: NA; d_call: NA; v_call: TRBV24-1; cdr3_aa: CATSDPGTNYGYTF; cdr3_nt: TGTGCCACCAGTGACCCAGGGACCAACTATGGCTACACCTTC
j_call: TRBJ2-3; clone_size: NA; d_call: NA; v_call: TRBV9; cdr3_aa: CASSLPGVDTQYF; cdr3_nt: TGTGCCAGCAGCCTTCCAGGGGTAGATACGCAGTATTTT